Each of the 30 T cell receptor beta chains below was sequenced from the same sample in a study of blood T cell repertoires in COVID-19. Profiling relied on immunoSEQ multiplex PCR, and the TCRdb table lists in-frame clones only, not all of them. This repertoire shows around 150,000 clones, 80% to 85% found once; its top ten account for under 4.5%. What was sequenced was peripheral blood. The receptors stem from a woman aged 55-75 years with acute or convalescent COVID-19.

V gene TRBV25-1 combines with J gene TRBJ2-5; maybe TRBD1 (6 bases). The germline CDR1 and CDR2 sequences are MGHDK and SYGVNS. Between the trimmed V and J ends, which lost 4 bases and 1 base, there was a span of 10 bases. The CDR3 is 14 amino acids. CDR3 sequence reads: CASSALDSQETQYF. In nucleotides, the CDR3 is TGTGCCAGCAGTGCCTTGGACAGCCAAGAGACCCAGTACTTC.

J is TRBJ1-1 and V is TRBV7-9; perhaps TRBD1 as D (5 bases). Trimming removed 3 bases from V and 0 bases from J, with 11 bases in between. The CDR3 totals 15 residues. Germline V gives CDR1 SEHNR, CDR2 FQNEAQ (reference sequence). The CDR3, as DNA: TGTGCCAGCAGCTTCCTGGACATTTTGAACACTGAAGCTTTCTTT. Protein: CASSFLDILNTEAFF.

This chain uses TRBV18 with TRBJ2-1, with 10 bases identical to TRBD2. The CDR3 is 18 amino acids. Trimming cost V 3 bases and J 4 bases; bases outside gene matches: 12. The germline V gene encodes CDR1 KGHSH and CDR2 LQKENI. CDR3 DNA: TGTGCCAGCTCACCGAATGGCCGACTAGCGGGCCTATACAATGAGCAGTTCTTC. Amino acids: CASSPNGRLAGLYNEQFF.

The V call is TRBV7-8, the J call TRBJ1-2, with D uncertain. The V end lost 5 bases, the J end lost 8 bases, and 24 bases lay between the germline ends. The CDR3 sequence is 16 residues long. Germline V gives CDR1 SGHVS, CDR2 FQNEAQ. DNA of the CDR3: TGTGCCAGCAGCCCGCTGGCGCGGGGAGGCATCTACGGCTACACCTTC. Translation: CASSPLARGGIYGYTF.

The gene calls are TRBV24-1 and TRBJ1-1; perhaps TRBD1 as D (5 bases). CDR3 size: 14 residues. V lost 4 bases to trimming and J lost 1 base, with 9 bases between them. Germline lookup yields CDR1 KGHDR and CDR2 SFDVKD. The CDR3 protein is CATSEATENTEAFF. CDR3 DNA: TGTGCCACCAGTGAAGCGACAGAGAACACTGAAGCTTTCTTT.

The CDR3 coding sequence is TGTGCCAGCAGTGAAGCAGAGGGGGCGCGACCTTACAATGAGCAGTTCTTC. This sequence encodes CASSEAEGARPYNEQFF. V gene TRBV6-1 combines with J gene TRBJ2-1; 7 positions agree with TRBD1. Germline V gives CDR1 MNHNS, CDR2 SASEGT. The junction had 9 bases not matched to a gene; V was cut back by 0 bases and J by 4 bases. The CDR3 is 17 amino acids.

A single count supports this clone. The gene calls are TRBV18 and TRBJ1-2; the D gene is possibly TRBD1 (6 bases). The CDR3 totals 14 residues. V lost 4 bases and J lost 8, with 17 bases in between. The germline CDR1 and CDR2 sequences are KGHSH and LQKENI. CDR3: CASSQGQLQEGYTF. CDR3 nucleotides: TGTGCCAGCTCACAAGGACAGCTCCAGGAAGGCTACACCTTC.

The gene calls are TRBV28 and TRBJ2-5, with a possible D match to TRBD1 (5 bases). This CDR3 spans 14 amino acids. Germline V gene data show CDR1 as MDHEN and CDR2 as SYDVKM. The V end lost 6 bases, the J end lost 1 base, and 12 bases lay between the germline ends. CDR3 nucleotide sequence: TGTGCCAGCAGCCCCCCAAGGGGCCAAGAGACCCAGTACTTC. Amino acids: CASSPPRGQETQYF.

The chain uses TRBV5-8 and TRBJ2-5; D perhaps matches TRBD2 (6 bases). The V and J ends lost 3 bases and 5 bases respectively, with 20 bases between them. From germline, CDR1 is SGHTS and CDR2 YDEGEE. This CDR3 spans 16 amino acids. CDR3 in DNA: TGTGCCAGCAGCTCACGCAACGTCGGGGGTCTTGAGACCCAGTACTTC. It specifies CASSSRNVGGLETQYF.

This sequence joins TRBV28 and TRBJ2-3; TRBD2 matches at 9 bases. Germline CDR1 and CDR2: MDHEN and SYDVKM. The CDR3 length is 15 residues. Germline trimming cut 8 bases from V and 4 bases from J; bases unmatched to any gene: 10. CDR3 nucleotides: TGTGCCAGCCTCGTTGGCGGGAGGGCAGCAGATACGCAGTATTTT. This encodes CASLVGGRAADTQYF.

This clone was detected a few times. DNA of the CDR3: TGTGCCAGCAGCTCCCCTAAAGACACTAGCTCCTACGAGCAGTACTTC. Protein sequence: CASSSPKDTSSYEQYF. The chain employs TRBV7-8 and TRBJ2-7; tentatively, D is TRBD2 (5 bases). Trimming took off 4 bases at V and 0 bases at J, with 16 bases between the two ends. The CDR3 totals 16 residues. The germline gives CDR1 SGHVS, CDR2 FQNEAQ.

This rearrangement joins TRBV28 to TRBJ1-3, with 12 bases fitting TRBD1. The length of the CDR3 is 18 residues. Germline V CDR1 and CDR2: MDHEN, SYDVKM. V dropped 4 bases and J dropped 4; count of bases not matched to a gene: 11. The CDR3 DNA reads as TGTGCCAGCAGTTCCCCGGGGACAGGGGGCGTATCAGGAAACACCATATATTTT. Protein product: CASSSPGTGGVSGNTIYF.

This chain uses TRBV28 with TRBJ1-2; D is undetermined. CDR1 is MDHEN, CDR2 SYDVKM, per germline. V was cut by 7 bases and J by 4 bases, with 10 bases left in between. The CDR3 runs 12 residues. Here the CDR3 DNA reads TGTGCCAGCAATTCCGGCGGCTATGGCTACACCTTC. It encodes CASNSGGYGYTF.

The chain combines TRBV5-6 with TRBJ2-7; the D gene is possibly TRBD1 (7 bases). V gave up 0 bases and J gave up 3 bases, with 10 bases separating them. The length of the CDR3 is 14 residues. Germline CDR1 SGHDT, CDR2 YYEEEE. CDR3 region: CASSLGQGGYEQYF. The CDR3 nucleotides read TGTGCCAGCAGCTTGGGGCAGGGGGGCTACGAGCAGTACTTC.

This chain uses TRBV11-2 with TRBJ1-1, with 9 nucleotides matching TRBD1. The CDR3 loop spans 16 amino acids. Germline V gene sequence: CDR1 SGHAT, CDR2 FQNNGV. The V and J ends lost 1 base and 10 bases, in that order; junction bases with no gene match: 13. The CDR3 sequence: CASSLGAPGQGERAFF. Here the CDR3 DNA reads TGTGCCAGCAGCTTAGGGGCCCCGGGACAGGGTGAACGAGCTTTCTTT.

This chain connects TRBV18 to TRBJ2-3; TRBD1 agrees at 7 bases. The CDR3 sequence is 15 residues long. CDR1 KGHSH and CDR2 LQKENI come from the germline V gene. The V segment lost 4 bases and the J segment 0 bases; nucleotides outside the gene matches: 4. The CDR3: CASSRQGTSTDTQYF. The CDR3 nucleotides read TGTGCCAGCTCACGACAGGGAACTAGCACAGATACGCAGTATTTT. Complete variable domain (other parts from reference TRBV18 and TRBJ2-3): NAGVMQNPRHLVRRRGQEARLRCSPMKGHSHVYWYRQLPEEGLKFMVYLQKENIIDESGMPKERFSAEFPKEGPSILRIQQVVRGDSAAYFCASSRQGTSTDTQYFGPGTRLTVL.

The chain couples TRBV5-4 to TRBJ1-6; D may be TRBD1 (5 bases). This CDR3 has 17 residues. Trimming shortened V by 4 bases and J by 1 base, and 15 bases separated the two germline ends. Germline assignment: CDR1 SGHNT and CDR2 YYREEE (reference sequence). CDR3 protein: CASSLAGGGSYNSPLHF. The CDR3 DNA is TGTGCCAGCAGCCTCGCGGGGGGTGGATCCTATAATTCACCCCTCCACTTT.

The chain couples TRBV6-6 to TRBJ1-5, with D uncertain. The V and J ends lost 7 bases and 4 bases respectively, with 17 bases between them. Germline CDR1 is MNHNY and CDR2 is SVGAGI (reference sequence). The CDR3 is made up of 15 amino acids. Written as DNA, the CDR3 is TGTGCCAGCAATCCGACCAGCGGGAGAAATCAGCCCCAGCATTTT. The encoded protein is CASNPTSGRNQPQHF.

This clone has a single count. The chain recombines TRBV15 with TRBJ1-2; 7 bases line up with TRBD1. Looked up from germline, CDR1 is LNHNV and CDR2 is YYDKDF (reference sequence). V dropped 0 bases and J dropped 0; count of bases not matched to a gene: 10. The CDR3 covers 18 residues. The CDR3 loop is CATSRDSRGPDSNYGYTF. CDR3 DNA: TGTGCCACCAGCAGAGATTCTAGGGGGCCCGATTCTAACTATGGCTACACCTTC.

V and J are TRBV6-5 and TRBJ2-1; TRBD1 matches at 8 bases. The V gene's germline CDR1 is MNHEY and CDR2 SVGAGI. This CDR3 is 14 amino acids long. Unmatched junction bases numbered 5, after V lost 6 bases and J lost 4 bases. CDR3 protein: CASSPGQEYNEQFF. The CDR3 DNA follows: TGTGCCAGCAGCCCGGGACAGGAATACAATGAGCAGTTCTTC.

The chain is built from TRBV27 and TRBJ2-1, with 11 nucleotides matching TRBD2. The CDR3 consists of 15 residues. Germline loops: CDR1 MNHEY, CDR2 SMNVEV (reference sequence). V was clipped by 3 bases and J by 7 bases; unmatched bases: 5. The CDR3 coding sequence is TGTGCCAGCAGTTTTATCGCTAGCGGGAGGAATGAGCAGTTCTTC. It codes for CASSFIASGRNEQFF.

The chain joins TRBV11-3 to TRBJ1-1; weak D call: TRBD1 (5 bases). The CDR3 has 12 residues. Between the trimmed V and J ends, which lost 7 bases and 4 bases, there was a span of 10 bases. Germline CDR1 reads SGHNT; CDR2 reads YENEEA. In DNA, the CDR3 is TGTGCCAGCAAGGGGCGGGGCACTGAAGCTTTCTTT. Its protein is CASKGRGTEAFF. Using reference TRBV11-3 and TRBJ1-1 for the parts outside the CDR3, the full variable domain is EAGVVQSPRYKIIEKKQPVAFWCNPISGHNTLYWYLQNLGQGPELLIRYENEEAVDDSQLPKDRFSAERLKGVDSTLKIQPAELGDSAVYLCASKGRGTEAFFGQGTRLTVV.

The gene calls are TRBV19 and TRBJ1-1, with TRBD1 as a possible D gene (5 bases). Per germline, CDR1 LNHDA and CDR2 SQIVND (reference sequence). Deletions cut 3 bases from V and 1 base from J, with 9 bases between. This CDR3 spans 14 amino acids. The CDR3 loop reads CASSISGSNTEAFF. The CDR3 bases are TGTGCCAGTAGTATCTCAGGGTCGAACACTGAAGCTTTCTTT.

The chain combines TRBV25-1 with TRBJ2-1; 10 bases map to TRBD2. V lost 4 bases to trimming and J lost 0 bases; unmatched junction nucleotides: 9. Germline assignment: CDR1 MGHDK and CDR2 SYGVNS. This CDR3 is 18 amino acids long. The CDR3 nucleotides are TGTGCCAGCAGTGGGACTAGCGGAACGTCCCACTCCTACAATGAGCAGTTCTTC. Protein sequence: CASSGTSGTSHSYNEQFF.

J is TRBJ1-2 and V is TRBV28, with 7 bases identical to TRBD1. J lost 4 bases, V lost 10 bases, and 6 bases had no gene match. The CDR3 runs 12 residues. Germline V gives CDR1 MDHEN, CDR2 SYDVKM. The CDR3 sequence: CATRTGSYGYTF. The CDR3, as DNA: TGTGCCACTCGGACAGGCTCCTATGGCTACACCTTC.

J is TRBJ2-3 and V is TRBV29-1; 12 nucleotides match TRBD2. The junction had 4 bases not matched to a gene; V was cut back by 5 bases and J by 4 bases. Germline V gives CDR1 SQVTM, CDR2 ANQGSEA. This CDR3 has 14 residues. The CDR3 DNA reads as TGCAGCGTTCCGACTAGCGGGAGAGCAGATACGCAGTATTTT. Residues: CSVPTSGRADTQYF.

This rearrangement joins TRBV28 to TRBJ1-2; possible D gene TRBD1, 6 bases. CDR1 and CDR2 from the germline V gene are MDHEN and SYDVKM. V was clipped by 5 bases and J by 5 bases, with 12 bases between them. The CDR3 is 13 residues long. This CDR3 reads CASSVRGGYGYTF. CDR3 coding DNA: TGTGCCAGCAGTGTTAGGGGGGGGTATGGCTACACCTTC.

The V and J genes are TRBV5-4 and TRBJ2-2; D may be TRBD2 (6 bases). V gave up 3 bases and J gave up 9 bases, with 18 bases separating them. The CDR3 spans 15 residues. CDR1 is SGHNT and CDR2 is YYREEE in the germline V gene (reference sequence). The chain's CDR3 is CASSSGLTTRRELFF. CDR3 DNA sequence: TGTGCCAGCAGCTCGGGACTGACTACCCGTAGGGAGCTGTTTTTT.

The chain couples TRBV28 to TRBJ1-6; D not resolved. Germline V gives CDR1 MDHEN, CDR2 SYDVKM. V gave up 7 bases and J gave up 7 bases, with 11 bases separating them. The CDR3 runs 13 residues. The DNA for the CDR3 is TGTGCCAGCACTTACCGGGAGAATTCACCCCTCCACTTT. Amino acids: CASTYRENSPLHF.

This CDR3 reads CATSDSSTASYNEQFF. CDR3 bases: TGTGCCACCAGTGACTCTTCGACAGCCTCATACAATGAGCAGTTCTTC. The rearrangement links TRBV24-1 to TRBJ2-1; maybe TRBD1 (5 bases). Germline values: CDR1 KGHDR, CDR2 SFDVKD. The CDR3 is 16 residues long. Trimming took 4 bases from V and 4 from J, leaving 16 bases between them.